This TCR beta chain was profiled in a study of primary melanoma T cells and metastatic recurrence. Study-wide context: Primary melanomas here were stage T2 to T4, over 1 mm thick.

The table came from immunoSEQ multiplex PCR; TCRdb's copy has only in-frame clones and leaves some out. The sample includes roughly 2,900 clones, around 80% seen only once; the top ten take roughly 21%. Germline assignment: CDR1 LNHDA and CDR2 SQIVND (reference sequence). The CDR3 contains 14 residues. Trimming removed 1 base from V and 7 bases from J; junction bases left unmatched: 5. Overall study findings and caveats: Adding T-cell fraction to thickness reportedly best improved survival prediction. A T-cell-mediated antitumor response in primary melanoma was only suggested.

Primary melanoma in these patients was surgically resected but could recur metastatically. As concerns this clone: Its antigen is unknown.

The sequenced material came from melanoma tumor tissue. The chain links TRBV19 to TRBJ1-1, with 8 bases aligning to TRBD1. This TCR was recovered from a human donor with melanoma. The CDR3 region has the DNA TGTGCCAGTAGTATAGGACAGGGGCGGGGTGAAGCTTTCTTT. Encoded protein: CASSIGQGRGEAFF.